These T cell receptor beta chains were read from a single sample in a study of blood T cell repertoires in COVID-19. Here immunoSEQ multiplex PCR was the method, and the copy in TCRdb shows in-frame clones only, minus some. The sample has 98,000 or so clones, roughly 82% seen once; the top ten hold more than 20%. Sequencing was carried out using peripheral blood. The origin of the receptors is a man aged 55 to 70 with acute or convalescent COVID-19. CDR3s include the opening cysteine and the closing phenylalanine or tryptophan. D genes are given only for firm matches. The size of a clone is reported for some rows only, either as once, few or many, or as a class for expanded clones.

clone size: once; V gene: TRBV30; D gene: -; J gene: TRBJ1-2; CDR3 protein: CAWSEGVGYTF; CDR3 DNA: TGTGCCTGGAGTGAAGGAGTGGGCTACACCTTC
clone size: -; V gene: TRBV7-2; D gene: -; J gene: TRBJ1-5; CDR3 protein: CASNTGYNQPQHF; CDR3 DNA: TGTGCCAGCAACACAGGGTACAATCAGCCCCAGCATTTT
clone size: few; V gene: TRBV5-1; D gene: TRBD2; J gene: TRBJ2-2; CDR3 protein: CASSLGLAGAGELFF; CDR3 DNA: TGCGCCAGCAGCTTGGGGCTAGCGGGAGCCGGGGAGCTGTTTTTT
clone size: -; V gene: TRBV19; D gene: -; J gene: TRBJ1-1; CDR3 protein: CASSPYTVLNTEAFF; CDR3 DNA: TGTGCCAGTAGTCCCTACACAGTTCTGAACACTGAAGCTTTCTTT
clone size: -; V gene: TRBV3-1/TRBV3-2; D gene: TRBD2; J gene: TRBJ2-1; CDR3 protein: CASSSWGGSSYNEQFF; CDR3 DNA: TGTGCCAGCAGCTCCTGGGGAGGGAGCTCCTACAATGAGCAGTTCTTC
clone size: -; V gene: TRBV4-1; D gene: -; J gene: TRBJ1-2; CDR3 protein: CASSQEPLTANYGYTF; CDR3 DNA: TGCGCCAGCAGCCAAGAGCCCTTGACAGCTAACTATGGCTACACCTTC
clone size: -; V gene: TRBV28; D gene: -; J gene: TRBJ1-1; CDR3 protein: CASSLSRAGSTEAFF; CDR3 DNA: TGTGCCAGCAGTTTAAGCAGGGCGGGATCCACTGAAGCTTTCTTT
clone size: once; V gene: TRBV24-1; D gene: -; J gene: TRBJ2-2; CDR3 protein: CATRGPRTPVSAGELFF; CDR3 DNA: TGTGCCACCAGGGGCCCCCGGACACCGGTATCCGCCGGGGAGCTGTTTTTT
clone size: -; V gene: TRBV11-2; D gene: TRBD1; J gene: TRBJ2-6; CDR3 protein: CASSAVTGLSGANVLTF; CDR3 DNA: TGTGCCAGCAGCGCTGTGACAGGGCTCTCTGGGGCCAACGTCCTGACTTTC
clone size: -; V gene: TRBV9; D gene: -; J gene: TRBJ1-1; CDR3 protein: CASSYSQENTEAFF; CDR3 DNA: TGTGCCAGCAGCTATTCTCAGGAAAACACTGAAGCTTTCTTT
clone size: -; V gene: TRBV28; D gene: TRBD1; J gene: TRBJ1-2; CDR3 protein: CASSRTGTGGKNGYTF; CDR3 DNA: TGTGCCAGCAGCAGAACTGGGACAGGGGGTAAGAATGGCTACACCTTC